This TCR beta chain was obtained from a study of T cells in localized non-small cell lung cancer. The repertoire was sequenced with immunoSEQ multiplex PCR; TCRdb's copy has only in-frame clones and lacks some. The table lists 4,400 or so clones, 25% to 40% of them singletons. The specimen was lung tumor tissue, collected before any cancer treatment. This TCR was sampled from a male donor older than 55 with stage III lung adenocarcinoma.

The chain's CDR3 is CASRLDRGITGELFF. CDR3 DNA: TGTGCCAGCAGGTTGGACAGGGGCATTACCGGGGAGCTGTTTTTT. This chain joins TRBV9 and TRBJ2-2, with 9 nucleotides matching TRBD1. Trimming at V came to 5 bases and at J to 5 bases, leaving 7 bases not matched to a gene. Germline V lookup: CDR1 SGDLS, CDR2 YYNGEE. The CDR3 spans 15 residues.